This entry lists 8 T cell receptor beta chains sequenced from one sample in a study of blood T cell repertoires in COVID-19. Method: immunoSEQ multiplex PCR; TCRdb's copy keeps in-frame clones and lacks some. The table includes about 140,000 clones, roughly 83% detected once. Source material: PBMCs or T cells enriched from blood (not recorded which). The receptor source for this set is a man aged 35-49 years with acute COVID-19.

The chain links TRBV6-1 to TRBJ2-1; 14 bases are a match to TRBD2. The CDR3 contains 17 residues. With 3 bases clipped from V and 3 bases from J, the junction kept 4 bases outside the gene matches. Per the germline V gene, CDR1 is MNHNS and CDR2 is SASEGT. DNA for the CDR3: TGTGCCAGCAGTGACGGACTAGCGGGGGGCCACTACAATGAGCAGTTCTTC. The encoded protein is CASSDGLAGGHYNEQFF.

V and J are TRBV13 and TRBJ1-1; 11 nucleotides match TRBD1. This CDR3 is built from 18 residues. V lost 2 bases, J lost 1 base, and 9 bases stayed unmatched. The V gene's germline CDR1 is PRHDT and CDR2 FYEKMQ (reference sequence). The CDR3 DNA reads as TGTGCCAGCAGCTTAAAGTCTGGACAGGGGGCGTCGAACACTGAAGCTTTCTTT. Translating gives CASSLKSGQGASNTEAFF. The full variable domain, its missing parts supplied by reference TRBV13 and TRBJ1-1, is AAGVIQSPRHLIKEKRETATLKCYPIPRHDTVYWYQQGPGQDPQFLISFYEKMQSDKGSIPDRFSAQQFSDYHSELNMSSLELGDSALYFCASSLKSGQGASNTEAFFGQGTRLTVV.

The chain recombines TRBV9 with TRBJ2-1; no definite D call. Germline loops: CDR1 SGDLS, CDR2 YYNGEE. Trimming pared 0 bases from V and 6 bases from J, leaving 10 bases between. The CDR3 is made up of 14 amino acids. For the CDR3, the DNA is TGTGCCAGCAGCGTAGGAGCGTCCCGCAATGAGCAGTTCTTC. Translation gives CASSVGASRNEQFF. The complete variable domain, with remaining parts taken from reference TRBV9 and TRBJ2-1, reads DSGVTQTPKHLITATGQRVTLRCSPRSGDLSVYWYQQSLDQGLQFLIQYYNGEERAKGNILERFSAQQFPDLHSELNLSSLELGDSALYFCASSVGASRNEQFFGPGTRLTVL.

The chain couples TRBV5-1 to TRBJ2-7; D is possibly TRBD2 (7 bases). Trimming left V 4 bases short and J 3 bases short, with 11 bases between. Germline values: CDR1 SGHRS, CDR2 YFSETQ. The CDR3 contains 13 residues. CDR3 loop: CASSGGGGYEQYF. In DNA, the CDR3 is TGCGCCAGCAGCGGGGGAGGGGGCTACGAGCAGTACTTC.

This chain uses TRBV28 with TRBJ2-1, with 7 bases matching TRBD2. This CDR3 is built from 11 residues. V lost 6 bases, J lost 14 bases, and 7 bases stayed unmatched. CDR1 and CDR2 (germline): MDHEN, SYDVKM. The CDR3 spells CASRLAAREFF. The CDR3 bases are TGTGCCAGCAGGCTAGCGGCGAGGGAGTTCTTC.

V is TRBV20-1 and J is TRBJ1-2; D perhaps matches TRBD1 (5 bases). Trimming left V 3 bases short and J 10 bases short, with 18 bases between. The CDR3 has 13 residues. The germline V gene has CDR1 DFQATT and CDR2 SNEGSKA (reference sequence). The CDR3 sequence is CSASLTEMASYTF. In DNA form, the CDR3 reads TGCAGTGCTAGTTTGACAGAGATGGCGTCCTACACCTTC.

This chain connects TRBV19 to TRBJ2-1, with 13 nucleotides matching TRBD2. Germline V gives CDR1 LNHDA, CDR2 SQIVND (reference sequence). This CDR3 region has 20 residues. V was pared by 4 bases and J by 1 base, with 13 bases of the junction left unmatched. CDR3 region: CASSTRLAGGIVSSYNEQFF. The CDR3 DNA is TGTGCCAGTAGTACCAGACTAGCGGGAGGAATTGTTTCTTCCTACAATGAGCAGTTCTTC.

Only a few counts were recorded for this clone. This chain connects TRBV5-1 to TRBJ1-4; 8 bases match TRBD1. Germline V gene sequence: CDR1 SGHRS, CDR2 YFSETQ. With V trimmed by 2 bases and J by 9 bases, 9 bases remained unmatched. This CDR3 is 15 amino acids long. CDR3 DNA sequence: TGCGCCAGCAGCTTTGGAGAGGACAGGGCACAAAAACTGTTTTTT. It encodes CASSFGEDRAQKLFF. The full variable domain, its missing parts supplied by reference TRBV5-1 and TRBJ1-4, is KAGVTQTPRYLIKTRGQQVTLSCSPISGHRSVSWYQQTPGQGLQFLFEYFSETQRNKGNFPGRFSGRQFSNSRSEMNVSTLELGDSALYLCASSFGEDRAQKLFFGSGTQLSVL.